The subject of this entry is one T cell receptor (beta chain). Its target is unknown. The data stem from a study of response to subunit inactivated influenza vaccine. In TCRdb, the RT-PCR reads were re-called with MiXCR into one record per CDR3 protein. The data show hundreds of thousands of distinct CDR3 sequences, 10% to 15% seen once. Findings and limits, study-wide: With each seasonal influenza vaccination, the authors suggested, few new T cells are recruited.

Germline values: CDR1 SGHTA, CDR2 FQGTGA. The V end was cut by 7 bases, the J end by 1 base, with 16 bases between. This CDR3 is 15 amino acids long. This sequence originates from a man between 45 and 60 years old who received an inactivated influenza vaccine. The sequenced sample was non-naive T cells sorted from PBMCs, obtained 14 to 15 days before vaccination. The rearrangement joins TRBV7-3 to TRBJ1-1; TRBD1 might be the D (5 bases). The CDR3 loop is CASKVTGGGNTEAFF. The CDR3 DNA sequence: TGTGCCAGCAAGGTTACGGGGGGAGGGAACACTGAAGCTTTCTTT.